This entry describes one T cell receptor beta chain. Its antigen is unknown. These data come from a study of blood T cells in healthy people across ages. There were at least 5 micrograms of total RNA extracted from every sample. Germline V CDR1 and CDR2: MGHRA, YSYEKL. Trimming removed 8 bases from V and 0 bases from J, with 14 bases in between. The CDR3 is made up of 15 amino acids. A second PCR of about 7 to 11 cycles used a sample-barcoded 5' primer and a J-beta primer mix. Sequencing yielded, for each sample, at least 3 million paired-end reads carrying CDR3. TCRdb processed the 5' RACE reads anew with MiXCR; each CDR3 protein has one entry. The sample contains about 970,000 distinct CDR3 sequences, roughly 51% of which appear only once. Study observations and caveats: The authors considered diversity estimates from one million T cells to be underestimates. The recorded TCR beta diversity per million T cells decreased in a roughly linear manner with age.

The TCR was taken from a woman between 55 and 75 years old in good health. The sample was blood. The chain links TRBV4-1 to TRBJ1-5, with D maybe TRBD1 (6 bases). Written as DNA, the CDR3 is TGCGCCAGCCTGCCGCGGACAGATAGCAATCAGCCCCAGCATTTT. This encodes CASLPRTDSNQPQHF.